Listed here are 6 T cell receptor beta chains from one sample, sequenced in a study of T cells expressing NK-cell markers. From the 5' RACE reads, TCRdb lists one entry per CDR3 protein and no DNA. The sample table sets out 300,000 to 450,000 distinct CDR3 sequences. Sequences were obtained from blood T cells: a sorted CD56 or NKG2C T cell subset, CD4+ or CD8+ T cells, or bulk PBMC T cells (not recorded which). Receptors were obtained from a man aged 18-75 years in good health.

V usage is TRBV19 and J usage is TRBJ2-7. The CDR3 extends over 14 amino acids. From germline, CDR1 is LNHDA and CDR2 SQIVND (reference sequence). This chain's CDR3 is CASGVDGVRNEQYF.

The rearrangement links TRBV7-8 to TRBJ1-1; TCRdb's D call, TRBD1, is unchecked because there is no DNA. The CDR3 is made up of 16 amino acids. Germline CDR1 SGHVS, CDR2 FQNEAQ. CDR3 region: CASSLRQGARNTEAFF.

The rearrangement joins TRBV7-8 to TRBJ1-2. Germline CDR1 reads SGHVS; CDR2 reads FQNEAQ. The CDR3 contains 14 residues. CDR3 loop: CASSLESLNYGYTF.

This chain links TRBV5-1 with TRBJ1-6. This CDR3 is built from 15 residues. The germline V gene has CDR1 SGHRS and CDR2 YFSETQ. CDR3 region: CASSLVTGPDSPLHF.

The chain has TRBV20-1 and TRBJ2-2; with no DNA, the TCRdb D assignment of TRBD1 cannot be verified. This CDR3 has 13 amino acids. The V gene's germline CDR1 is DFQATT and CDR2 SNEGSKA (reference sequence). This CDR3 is CSAPAPGTGELFF.

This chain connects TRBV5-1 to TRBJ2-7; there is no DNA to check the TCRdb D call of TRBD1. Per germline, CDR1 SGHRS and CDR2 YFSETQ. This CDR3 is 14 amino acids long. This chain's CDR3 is CASSLTGAAYEQYF.